This is a list of T cell receptor beta chains from one sample in a study of T cell responses to AZD1222 COVID-19 vaccine. Sequenced by immunoSEQ multiplex PCR; TCRdb stores in-frame clones only, minus some. The data hold some 48,000 clones, with just over 85% observed a single time. Sequences were derived from peripheral blood, sampled 28 days after the second AZD1222 dose. These receptors were obtained from an adult who received the AZD1222 COVID-19 vaccine. Both conserved end residues are part of each CDR3. The order of the fields is V gene, J gene, CDR3 protein.

TRBV11-1	TRBJ1-2	CASSPGQGSGYTF
TRBV7-2	TRBJ2-4	CASSSGGEDIQYF
TRBV7-2	TRBJ1-2	CASSKEDGLGWLYGYTF
TRBV28	TRBJ2-5	CASSVAGGLQETQYF
TRBV28	TRBJ2-3	CASLTSGYYTDTQYF
TRBV7-6	TRBJ2-7	CASSGRTGPSYEQYF
TRBV7-9	TRBJ2-2	CASSSDRGNTGELFF
TRBV28	TRBJ1-5	CASSQRGFINQPQHF
TRBV27	TRBJ2-1	CASSMGPGSHEQFF
TRBV19	TRBJ2-7	CASSITGGSYEQYF
TRBV5-4	TRBJ2-3	CASSFWTGYLTDTQYF